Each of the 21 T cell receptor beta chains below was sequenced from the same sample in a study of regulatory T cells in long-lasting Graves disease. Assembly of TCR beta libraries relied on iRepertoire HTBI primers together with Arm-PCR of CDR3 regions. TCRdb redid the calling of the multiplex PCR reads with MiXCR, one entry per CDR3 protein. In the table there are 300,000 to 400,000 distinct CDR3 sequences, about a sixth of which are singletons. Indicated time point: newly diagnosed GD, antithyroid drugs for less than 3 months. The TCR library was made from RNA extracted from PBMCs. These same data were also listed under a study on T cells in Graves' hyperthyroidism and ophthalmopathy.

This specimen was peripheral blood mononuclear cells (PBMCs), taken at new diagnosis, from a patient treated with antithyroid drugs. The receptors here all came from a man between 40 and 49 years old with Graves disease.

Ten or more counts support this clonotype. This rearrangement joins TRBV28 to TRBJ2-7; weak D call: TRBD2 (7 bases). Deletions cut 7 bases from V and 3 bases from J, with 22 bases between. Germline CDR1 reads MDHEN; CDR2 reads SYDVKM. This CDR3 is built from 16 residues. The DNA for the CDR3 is TGTGCCAGCATTGACGGGGGGCCAGTGCCCGACTACGAGCAGTACTTC. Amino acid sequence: CASIDGGPVPDYEQYF.

The CDR3 here is CASSWRGSPHNEQFF. The DNA of the CDR3 is TGTGCCAGCAGCTGGCGGGGCTCCCCTCACAATGAGCAGTTCTTC. The chain has TRBV7-8 and TRBJ2-1, with a weak D call TRBD2 (6 bases). The germline V and J ends were trimmed by 4 bases and 5 bases, with 15 bases remaining between them. Germline CDR1 is SGHVS and CDR2 is FQNEAQ. The CDR3 has 15 amino acids.

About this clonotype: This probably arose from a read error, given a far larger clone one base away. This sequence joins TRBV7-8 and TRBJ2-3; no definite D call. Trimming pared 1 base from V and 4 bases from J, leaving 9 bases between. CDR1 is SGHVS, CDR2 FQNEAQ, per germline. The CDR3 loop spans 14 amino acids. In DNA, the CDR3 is TGTGCCAGCAGCTTAGTGGGTGTCGCAGATACGCAGTATTTT. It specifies CASSLVGVADTQYF.

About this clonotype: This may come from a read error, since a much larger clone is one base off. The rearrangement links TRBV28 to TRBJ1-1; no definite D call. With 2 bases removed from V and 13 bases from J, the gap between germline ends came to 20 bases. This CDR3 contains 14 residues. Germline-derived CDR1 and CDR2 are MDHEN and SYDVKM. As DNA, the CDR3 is TGTGCCAGCAGTTTAGGCAGGCTTCCGAATATTCTTTTCTTT. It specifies CASSLGRLPNILFF.

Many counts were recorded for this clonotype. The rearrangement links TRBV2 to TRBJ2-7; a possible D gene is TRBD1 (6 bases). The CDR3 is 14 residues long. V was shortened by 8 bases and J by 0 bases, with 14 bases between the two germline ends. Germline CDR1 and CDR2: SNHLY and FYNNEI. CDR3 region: CASRFRGSSYEQYF. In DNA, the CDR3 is TGTGCCAGCCGGTTTAGGGGGTCCTCCTACGAGCAGTACTTC.

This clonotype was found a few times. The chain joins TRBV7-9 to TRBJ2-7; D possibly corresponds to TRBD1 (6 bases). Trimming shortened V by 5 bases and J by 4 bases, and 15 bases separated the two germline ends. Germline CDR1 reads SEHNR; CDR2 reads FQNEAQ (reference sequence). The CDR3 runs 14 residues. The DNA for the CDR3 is TGTGCCAGCAGCACCGGGACAAACCTATACGAGCAGTACTTC. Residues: CASSTGTNLYEQYF.

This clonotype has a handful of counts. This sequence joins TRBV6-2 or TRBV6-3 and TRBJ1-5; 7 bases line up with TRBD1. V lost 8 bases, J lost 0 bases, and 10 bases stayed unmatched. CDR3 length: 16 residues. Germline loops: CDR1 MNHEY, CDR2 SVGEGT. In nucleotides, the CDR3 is TGTGCCAGCGGTGAAACGGGACAGATTAGCAATCAGCCCCAGCATTTT. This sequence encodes CASGETGQISNQPQHF.

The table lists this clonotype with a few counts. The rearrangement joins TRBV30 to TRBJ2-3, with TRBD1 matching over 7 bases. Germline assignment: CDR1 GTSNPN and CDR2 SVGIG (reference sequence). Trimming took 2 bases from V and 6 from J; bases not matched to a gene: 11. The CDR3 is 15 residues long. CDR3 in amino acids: CAWSNGQALRDTQYF. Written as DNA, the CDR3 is TGTGCCTGGAGTAACGGACAGGCCCTACGCGATACGCAGTATTTT.

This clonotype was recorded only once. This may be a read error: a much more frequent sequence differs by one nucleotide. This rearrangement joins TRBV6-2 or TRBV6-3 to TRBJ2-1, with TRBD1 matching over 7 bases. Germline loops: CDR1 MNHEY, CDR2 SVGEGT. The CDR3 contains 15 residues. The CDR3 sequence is CASSATETGLNEQLF. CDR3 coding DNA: TGTGCCAGCAGTGCAACCGAGACAGGGCTCAATGAGCAGCTCTTC.

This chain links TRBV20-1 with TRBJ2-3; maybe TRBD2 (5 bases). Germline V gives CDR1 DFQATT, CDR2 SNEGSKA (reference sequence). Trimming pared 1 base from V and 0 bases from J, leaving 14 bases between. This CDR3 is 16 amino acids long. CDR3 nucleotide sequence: TGCAGTGCTAGAGGCCTCAGCCGGGGTAGCACAGATACGCAGTATTTT. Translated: CSARGLSRGSTDTQYF.

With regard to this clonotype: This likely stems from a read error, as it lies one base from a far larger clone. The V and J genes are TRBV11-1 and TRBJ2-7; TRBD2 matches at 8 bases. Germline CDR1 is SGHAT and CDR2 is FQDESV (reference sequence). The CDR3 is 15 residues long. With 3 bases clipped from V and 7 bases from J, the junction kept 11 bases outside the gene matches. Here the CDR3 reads CASSLGGRPYNEQYF. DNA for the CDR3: TGTGCCAGCAGCTTGGGCGGGAGGCCGTACAATGAGCAGTACTTC.

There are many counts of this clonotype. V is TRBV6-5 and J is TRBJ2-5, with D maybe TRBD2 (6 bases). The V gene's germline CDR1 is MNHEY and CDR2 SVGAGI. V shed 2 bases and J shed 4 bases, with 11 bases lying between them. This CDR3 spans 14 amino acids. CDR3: CASSYRGGLETQYF. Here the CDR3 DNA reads TGTGCCAGCAGTTACCGAGGAGGGCTAGAGACCCAGTACTTC.

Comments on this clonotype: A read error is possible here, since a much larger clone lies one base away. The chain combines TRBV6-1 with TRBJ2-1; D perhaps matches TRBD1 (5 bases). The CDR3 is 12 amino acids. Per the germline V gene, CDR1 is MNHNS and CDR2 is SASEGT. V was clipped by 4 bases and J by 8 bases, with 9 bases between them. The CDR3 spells CASSARVDEQFF. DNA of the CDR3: TGTGCCAGCAGTGCCAGGGTAGATGAGCAGTTCTTC.

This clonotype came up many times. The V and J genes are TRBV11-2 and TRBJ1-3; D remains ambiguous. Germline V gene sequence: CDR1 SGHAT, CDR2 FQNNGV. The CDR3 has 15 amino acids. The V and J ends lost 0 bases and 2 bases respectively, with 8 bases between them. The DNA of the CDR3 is TGTGCCAGCAGCTTAGACTTGACGACTGGAAACACCATATATTTT. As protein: CASSLDLTTGNTIYF.

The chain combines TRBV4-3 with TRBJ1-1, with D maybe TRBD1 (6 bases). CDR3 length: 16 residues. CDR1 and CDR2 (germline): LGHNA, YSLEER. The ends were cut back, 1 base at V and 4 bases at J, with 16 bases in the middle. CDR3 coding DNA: TGCGCCAGCAGCCAAGTGGGGGGCAGAAAGGGCACTGAAGCTTTCTTT. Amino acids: CASSQVGGRKGTEAFF.

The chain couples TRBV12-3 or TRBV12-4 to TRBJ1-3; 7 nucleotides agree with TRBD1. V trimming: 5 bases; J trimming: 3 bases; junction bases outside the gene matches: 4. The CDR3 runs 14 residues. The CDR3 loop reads CASSNDRVGNTIYF. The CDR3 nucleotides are TGTGCCAGCAGTAACGACAGGGTTGGAAACACCATATATTTT.

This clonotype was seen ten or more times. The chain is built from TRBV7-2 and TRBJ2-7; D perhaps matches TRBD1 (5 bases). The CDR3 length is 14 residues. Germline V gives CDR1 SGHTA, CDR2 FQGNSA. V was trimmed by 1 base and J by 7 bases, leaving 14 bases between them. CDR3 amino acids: CASSLVRARTEQYF. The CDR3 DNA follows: TGTGCCAGCAGCTTAGTCAGGGCCCGTACAGAGCAGTACTTC.

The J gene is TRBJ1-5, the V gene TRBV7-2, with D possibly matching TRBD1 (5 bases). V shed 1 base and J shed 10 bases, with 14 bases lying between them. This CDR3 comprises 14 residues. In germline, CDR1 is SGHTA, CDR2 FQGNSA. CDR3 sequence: CASSLGGRSGPQHF. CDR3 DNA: TGTGCCAGCAGCTTAGGGGGCCGATCGGGTCCCCAGCATTTT.

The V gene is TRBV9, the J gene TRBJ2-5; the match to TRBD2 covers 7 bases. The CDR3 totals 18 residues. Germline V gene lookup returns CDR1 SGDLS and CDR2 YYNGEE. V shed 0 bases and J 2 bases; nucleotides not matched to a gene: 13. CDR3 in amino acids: CASSVGGSGGPAQETQYF. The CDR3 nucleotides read TGTGCCAGCAGCGTAGGGGGGTCGGGGGGTCCCGCTCAAGAGACCCAGTACTTC.

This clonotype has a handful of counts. This chain's CDR3 is CASSWAAGGFYEQYF. The CDR3 DNA reads as TGCGCCAGCAGCTGGGCGGCTGGGGGATTCTACGAGCAGTACTTC. This chain joins TRBV5-1 and TRBJ2-7; D possibly uses TRBD1 or TRBD2 (5 bases each). The CDR3 is 15 residues long. The germline CDR1 and CDR2 sequences are SGHRS and YFSETQ. V was pared by 3 bases and J by 3 bases, with 16 bases between.

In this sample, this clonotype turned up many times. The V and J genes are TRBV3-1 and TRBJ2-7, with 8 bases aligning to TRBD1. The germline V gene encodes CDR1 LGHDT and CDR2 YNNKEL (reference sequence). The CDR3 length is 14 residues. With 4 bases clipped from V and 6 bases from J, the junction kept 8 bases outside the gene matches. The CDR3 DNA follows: TGTGCCAGCAGCCCCGGGACAGGTTTATTCGAGCAGTACTTC. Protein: CASSPGTGLFEQYF.